This TCR beta chain was identified during a study of CD8+CD57+ T cells in acquired aplastic anemia. This clonotype was seen a few times. The antigen is not known. Germline CDR1 is SNHLY and CDR2 is FYNNEI. The CDR3 has 14 residues. J lost 5 bases, V lost 7 bases, and 8 bases had no gene match. For CDR3 and TCR beta VDJ profiling, genomic DNA was the template used. TCRdb ran MiXCR on the reads and lists one entry per CDR3 protein. The sample includes about 200,000 distinct CDR3 sequences, 60% to 80% of them seen just once. Points from the study as a whole: Comparison of patients with controls identified almost 30 shared CD8+ CDR3 sequences.

The sequenced patients had an expansion of CD8+CD57+ cells seen by flow cytometry. Untreated patients provided the blood samples, with no therapy given before sampling. Material: sorted CD4+, CD8+, or CD8+CD57+ T cells (not recorded which) from PBMCs. The rearrangement links TRBV2 to TRBJ2-7; 10 bases map to TRBD1. This TCR came from a human donor with aplastic anemia. The CDR3 region is CASTPGQGIHEQYF. The CDR3 DNA sequence: TGTGCCAGCACCCCGGGACAGGGGATCCACGAGCAGTACTTC.